The 19 T cell receptor beta chains below all came from one sample that was sequenced in a study of CXCR3-negative and CXCR3-positive naive CD8 T cells. Overall study findings and caveats: Compared with CXCR3-negative naive cells, CXCR3-positive naive cells showed more hydrophobic TRB CDR3s.

Researchers prepared the TRB cDNA libraries using 5' RACE with UMI labels. TCRdb reprocessed the 5' RACE reads; each CDR3 protein has one entry and no DNA is given. The sample's table shows 90,000 to 150,000 distinct CDR3 sequences. The antigens for these receptors are not known. Sequencing was done on a sample of naive CXCR3+ CD8+ T cells from blood. Subset defined: CD45RO-CCR7+CD27+CD95- naive CD8+ T cells expressing CXCR3 (TNR3+). The receptor source for this set is a human donor in good health. Some clones in this sample may be carry-over from other donors' samples.

The rearrangement joins TRBV25-1 to TRBJ2-2; no DNA is available, so the TRBD1 call from TCRdb remains unchecked. Germline V gene sequence: CDR1 MGHDK, CDR2 SYGVNS. This CDR3 comprises 14 residues. This chain's CDR3 is CATQGTTRFGELFF.

The chain employs TRBV28 and TRBJ2-7; the TRBD1 assignment by TCRdb is unverifiable without DNA. CDR1 and CDR2 from the germline V gene are MDHEN and SYDVKM. The CDR3 is made up of 14 amino acids. The chain's CDR3 is CASRETGSYGEQYF.

This rearrangement joins TRBV9 to TRBJ2-5; TCRdb selects TRBD1, and the lack of DNA leaves this call unchecked. Germline CDR1 is SGDLS and CDR2 is YYNGEE. CDR3 length equals 16 residues. CDR3 protein: CASSVQGRVERETQYF.

The rearrangement links TRBV7-2 to TRBJ2-5; TCRdb's assignment of TRBD1 cannot be checked, as there is no DNA. Germline lookup yields CDR1 SGHTA and CDR2 FQGNSA. This CDR3 is 15 amino acids long. CDR3 in amino acids: CASSSPSGIRETQYF.

This sequence joins TRBV12-3 or TRBV12-4 and TRBJ2-7; TCRdb names TRBD1, which stays unverified in the absence of DNA. The CDR3 covers 17 residues. The CDR3 sequence: CASSADRKYTNPYEQYF.

The chain couples TRBV21-1 to TRBJ1-6; the TCRdb D gene call, TRBD1, has no DNA to confirm it. TRBV21-1 is recorded as a pseudogene. This CDR3 comprises 17 residues. CDR3 loop: CASSKGGGSSYNSPLHF.

The rearrangement uses TRBV28 and TRBJ2-3; the TCRdb call, TRBD2, lacks DNA for checking. The length of the CDR3 is 13 residues. CDR1 and CDR2 (germline): MDHEN, SYDVKM. CDR3 amino acids: CASSSRLADTQYF.

J is TRBJ2-1 and V is TRBV5-1; the D gene TCRdb calls, TRBD2, cannot be checked with no DNA. Germline assignment: CDR1 SGHRS and CDR2 YFSETQ. The CDR3 extends over 14 amino acids. CDR3 amino acids: CASSFTGEGPEQFF.

This chain links TRBV20-1 with TRBJ2-1; TCRdb's assignment of TRBD1 cannot be checked, as there is no DNA. Germline loops: CDR1 DFQATT, CDR2 SNEGSKA (reference sequence). This CDR3 has 16 amino acids. This chain's CDR3 is CSARDRGDSSYNEQFF.

The J gene is TRBJ2-1, the V gene TRBV15; TCRdb selects TRBD1, and the lack of DNA leaves this call unchecked. Per the germline V gene, CDR1 is LNHNV and CDR2 is YYDKDF (reference sequence). The CDR3 runs to 14 residues. The CDR3 sequence: CAIPGQGINNEQFF.

The V gene is TRBV7-3, the J gene TRBJ2-1. Looked up from germline, CDR1 is SGHTA and CDR2 is FQGTGA. This CDR3 has 12 residues. The CDR3 here is CASSLYSNEQFF. Complete variable domain (other parts from reference TRBV7-3 and TRBJ2-1): GAGVSQTPSNKVTEKGKYVELRCDPISGHTALYWYRQSLGQGPEFLIYFQGTGAADDSGLPNDRFFAVRPEGSVSTLKIQRTERGDSAVYLCASSLYSNEQFFGPGTRLTVL.

V gene TRBV28 combines with J gene TRBJ2-1; the D call of TRBD1 rests on TCRdb alone, since no DNA is present to check it. There are 14 residues in the CDR3. The germline V gene encodes CDR1 MDHEN and CDR2 SYDVKM. CDR3 sequence: CASTMGGNYNEQFF.

The V gene is TRBV14, the J gene TRBJ2-7; the D call of TRBD2 rests on TCRdb alone, since no DNA is present to check it. Germline-derived CDR1 and CDR2 are SGHDN and FVKESK. The CDR3 is made up of 16 amino acids. The CDR3 spells CASSQPGLAGSYEQYF.

This rearrangement joins TRBV12-3 or TRBV12-4 to TRBJ2-2; TCRdb selects TRBD1, and the lack of DNA leaves this call unchecked. The CDR3 totals 18 residues. The CDR3 loop reads CASSLFWPGQATTGELFF.

The chain recombines TRBV20-1 with TRBJ2-2; TCRdb returns TRBD1, unconfirmable since there is no DNA. The CDR3 runs 15 residues. From germline, CDR1 is DFQATT and CDR2 SNEGSKA (reference sequence). The CDR3 loop reads CSASNRGRLGGELFF.

The chain recombines TRBV15 with TRBJ2-1; TCRdb's D gene call, TRBD2, goes unchecked for lack of DNA. Germline V gene data show CDR1 as LNHNV and CDR2 as YYDKDF (reference sequence). The CDR3 consists of 16 residues. The chain's CDR3 is CATKPSGGPRYNEQFF.

This chain links TRBV20-1 with TRBJ1-1; checking the TCRdb D call of TRBD1 is not possible without DNA. This CDR3 spans 13 amino acids. Germline CDR1 DFQATT, CDR2 SNEGSKA (reference sequence). The CDR3 reads CSAVDRMNTEAFF.

The chain employs TRBV29-1 and TRBJ2-3; there is no DNA to check the TCRdb D call of TRBD1. The CDR3 is 14 residues long. Germline lookup yields CDR1 SQVTM and CDR2 ANQGSEA. CDR3 loop: CSVPLGRGTDTQYF.

The chain employs TRBV7-9 and TRBJ1-1; as DNA is missing, the TRBD1 call by TCRdb cannot be tested. The germline V gene encodes CDR1 SEHNR and CDR2 FQNEAQ (reference sequence). The CDR3 has 15 amino acids. This CDR3 reads CASSLDRTGSPEAFF.